This T cell receptor (beta chain) comes out of a study of naive and memory T cell subsets. Overall study results and limits: From naive to CM, EM and EMRA, diversity decreased and Gini increased. Possibly reflecting memory cells re-expressing CD45RA, a few larger clonotypes occurred in naive repertoires, especially CD8. Each distinct alpha or beta sequence counts as one clonotype.

This clonotype appeared many times. The antigen remains undetermined. This CDR3 comprises 14 residues. CDR1 is SQVTM, CDR2 ANQGSEA, per germline. The V end was cut by 4 bases, the J end by 6 bases, with 18 bases between. Two oligonucleotides, mixed equimolar, formed the beta constant-region primer covering TRBC1 and TRBC2. The ligated cDNA underwent four PCR rounds using SP2 and nested alpha and beta constant-region primers. TCRdb re-analysed the UMI-ligation and nested PCR reads in MiXCR, keeping a single row per CDR3 protein. The top ten hold about 3% of the sample, which has some 110,000 distinct CDR3 sequences, more than 12% seen once.

The TCR was taken from a human donor in good health. The chain couples TRBV29-1 to TRBJ1-1, with unresolved D. Source material: naive CD8+ T cells from blood. The CDR3 sequence: CSVVLFEGIPEAFF. DNA for the CDR3: TGCAGCGTTGTTTTGTTCGAAGGTATCCCTGAAGCTTTCTTT.